This TCR beta chain comes out of a study of T cells expressing NK-cell markers. The wider study: Seven of the eight sequenced donors were classified as HCMV-seropositive, and one was classified as seronegative.

Germline-derived CDR1 and CDR2 are ENHRY and SYGVKD. This CDR3 comprises 14 residues. TCRdb re-called the 5' RACE reads; one entry per CDR3 protein, DNA not given. Its clone listing holds hundreds of thousands of distinct CDR3 sequences. The rearrangement links TRBV10-3 to TRBJ1-6. The sequencing input was blood T cells: a sorted CD56 or NKG2C T cell subset, CD4+ or CD8+ T cells, or bulk PBMC T cells (not recorded which). The source is a woman between 18 and 75 years old in good health. The CDR3 loop is CATGQGTYNSPLHF.